One sample yielded the 19 T cell receptor beta chains listed below, sequenced in a study of CD8 T cells in ankylosing spondylitis. A single record per CDR3 protein comes from TCRdb applying MiXCR to the 5' RACE reads. The sample contains under 150,000 distinct CDR3 sequences, around 9% of which appear only once. Specimen: blood, either unsorted or a sorted T cell fraction (not recorded which). These receptors originate from a male donor with ankylosing spondylitis or in good health (not recorded which).

The rearrangement uses TRBV12-3 or TRBV12-4 and TRBJ2-5, with D uncertain. The CDR3 consists of 11 residues. The V end was cut by 7 bases, the J end by 5 bases, with 8 bases between. The CDR3 DNA follows: TGTGCCAGCAATGAAGCGGAGACCCAGTACTTC. Its protein product is CASNEAETQYF.

This clonotype occurred many times. The chain couples TRBV7-9 to TRBJ1-3; D unresolved. The CDR3 runs to 14 residues. Germline-derived CDR1 and CDR2 are SEHNR and FQNEAQ (reference sequence). The germline V and J ends were trimmed by 3 bases and 8 bases, with 14 bases remaining between them. CDR3 amino acids: CASSLTSLEDTIYF. CDR3 nucleotides: TGTGCCAGCAGCTTGACATCGCTCGAGGACACCATATATTTT. Combining the CDR3 with reference TRBV7-9 and TRBJ1-3 gives the whole variable domain DTGVSQNPRHKITKRGQNVTFRCDPISEHNRLYWYRQTLGQGPEFLTYFQNEAQLEKSRLLSDRFSAERPKGSFSTLEIQRTEQGDSAMYLCASSLTSLEDTIYFGEGSWLTVV.

Regarding this clonotype: Germline is not matched at one junction end, which may reflect a read error. The chain combines TRBV20-1 with TRBJ2-7; 11 bases map to TRBD2. The CDR3 is 16 residues long. Germline CDR1 is DFQATT and CDR2 is SNEGSKA (reference sequence). For the CDR3, the DNA is TGCAGTGCTAGGTATCTAGCGGGAGGCTCCTCCTACCAGCAGTACTTC. This codes for CSARYLAGGSSYQQYF.

The chain employs TRBV11-2 and TRBJ2-2; D is possibly TRBD1 or TRBD2 (6 bases each). This CDR3 has 16 residues. V lost 5 bases, J lost 2 bases, and 15 bases lay in between. Germline V gives CDR1 SGHAT, CDR2 FQNNGV. The CDR3 protein is CASSGIRGTNTGELFF. The CDR3 nucleotides are TGTGCCAGCAGCGGAATAAGGGGGACTAACACCGGGGAGCTGTTTTTT.

This clonotype was detected ten times or more. The chain carries TRBV7-8 and TRBJ2-2; D gene unclear. The germline gives CDR1 SGHVS, CDR2 FQNEAQ. This CDR3 has 17 residues. V gave up 1 base and J gave up 6 bases, with 18 bases separating them. The CDR3 here is CASSLDLGSIQAGELFF. CDR3 sequence (DNA): TGTGCCAGCAGCTTAGATTTGGGTTCGATCCAGGCCGGGGAGCTGTTTTTT.

This clonotype was seen ten or more times. This rearrangement joins TRBV5-5 to TRBJ2-1, with TRBD2 identical over 9 bases. V trimming: 0 bases; J trimming: 7 bases; junction bases outside the gene matches: 5. Per the germline V gene, CDR1 is SGHKS and CDR2 is YYEKEE (reference sequence). The CDR3 spans 15 residues. CDR3 amino acids: CASSLGAGGGNEQFF. CDR3 sequence (DNA): TGTGCCAGCAGCTTGGGGGCGGGAGGGGGGAATGAGCAGTTCTTC.

There are many counts of this clonotype. V and J are TRBV7-2 and TRBJ1-2; D remains unclear. The CDR3 has 13 amino acids. Trimming cost V 1 base and J 8 bases, with 11 bases left between them. Germline V CDR1 and CDR2: SGHTA, FQGNSA. CDR3 protein: CASSLVGLLGYTF. The CDR3 DNA is TGTGCCAGCAGCTTAGTTGGCCTTCTGGGCTACACCTTC.

About this clonotype itself: This may arise from a read error, as a much more abundant clone is one base away. The rearrangement links TRBV12-3 or TRBV12-4 to TRBJ1-2; 7 nucleotides line up with TRBD1. The CDR3 is 16 residues long. V trimming: 3 bases; J trimming: 7 bases; junction bases outside the gene matches: 14. CDR3 DNA sequence: TGTGCCAGCAGTTTTGACAGGGCCTTATTTAGCTGTGGCTACACCTTC. Protein product: CASSFDRALFSCGYTF.

This clonotype was observed many times. The chain joins TRBV6-5 to TRBJ1-1; TRBD1 aligns across 7 bases. Looked up from germline, CDR1 is MNHEY and CDR2 is SVGAGI. V shed 2 bases and J 4 bases; nucleotides not matched to a gene: 4. This CDR3 has 14 residues. The chain's CDR3 is CASSYGAGGTEAFF. CDR3 DNA sequence: TGTGCCAGCAGTTACGGGGCAGGGGGCACTGAAGCTTTCTTT.

The sample holds a few counts of this clonotype. J is TRBJ2-2 and V is TRBV7-3; D is possibly TRBD1 (7 bases). From germline, CDR1 is SGHTA and CDR2 FQGTGA. Trimming stripped 4 bases from V and 4 bases from J, with 13 bases between. The CDR3 length is 15 residues. Here the CDR3 reads CASSSHQGGTGELFF. The DNA of the CDR3 is TGTGCCAGCAGCTCCCACCAGGGGGGCACCGGGGAGCTGTTTTTT.

The chain uses TRBV9 and TRBJ1-2, with D tentatively TRBD1 (6 bases). Trimming took 5 bases from V and 5 from J, leaving 25 bases between them. CDR3 length equals 17 residues. Germline loops: CDR1 SGDLS, CDR2 YYNGEE. CDR3 protein: CASSPRDIGGFGYGYTF. In DNA, the CDR3 is TGTGCCAGCAGTCCGAGGGACATAGGGGGATTCGGGTATGGCTACACCTTC.

This CDR3 reads CASSFDGTDTQYF. In DNA form, the CDR3 reads TGCGCCAGCAGTTTCGATGGCACAGATACGCAGTATTTT. This sequence joins TRBV4-1 and TRBJ2-3; D ambiguous. CDR1 is MGHRA, CDR2 YSYEKL, per germline. The length of the CDR3 is 13 residues. Trimming stripped 6 bases from V and 1 base from J, with 8 bases between.

In this sample, this clonotype turned up many times. V is TRBV7-6 and J is TRBJ2-1; no definite D call. The ends were cut back, 1 base at V and 5 bases at J, with 6 bases in the middle. Germline CDR1 is SGHVS and CDR2 is FNYEAQ. The CDR3 is 13 amino acids. CDR3 DNA: TGTGCCAGCAGCTTAGTTCTGAACAATGAGCAGTTCTTC. It is translated as CASSLVLNNEQFF.

The table lists this clonotype with many counts. This chain connects TRBV12-3 or TRBV12-4 to TRBJ1-5; tentatively, D is TRBD1 (6 bases). The CDR3 sequence is 14 residues long. V was trimmed by 8 bases and J by 0 bases, leaving 11 bases between them. CDR3 sequence reads: CASRKGGSNQPQHF. The CDR3 bases are TGTGCCAGCCGAAAGGGGGGTAGCAATCAGCCCCAGCATTTT.

The chain is built from TRBV2 and TRBJ2-2, with 7 bases aligning to TRBD2. Per germline, CDR1 SNHLY and CDR2 FYNNEI. The CDR3 spans 19 residues. The junction had 16 bases not matched to a gene; V was cut back by 3 bases and J by 3 bases. The CDR3 region has the DNA TGTGCCAGCAGTGAGAGCGGGGACTCACCAACCTGGGACACCGGGGAGCTGTTTTTT. Translation: CASSESGDSPTWDTGELFF. The full variable domain, rest sourced from reference TRBV2 and TRBJ2-2, is EPEVTQTPSHQVTQMGQEVILRCVPISNHLYFYWYRQILGQKVEFLVSFYNNEISEKSEIFDDQFSVERPDGSNFTLKIRSTKLEDSAMYFCASSESGDSPTWDTGELFFGEGSRLTVL.

This clonotype has more than one count but fewer than ten. The rearrangement uses TRBV12-3 or TRBV12-4 and TRBJ2-6; D gene uncertain. Trimming removed 1 base from V and 0 bases from J, with 13 bases in between. The CDR3 length is 18 residues. The CDR3 bases are TGTGCCAGCAGTTTAGATCCTCCCTCGTACTCTGGGGCCAACGTCCTGACTTTC. As protein: CASSLDPPSYSGANVLTF.

This clonotype was detected many times. The genes are TRBV20-1 and TRBJ2-1, with 7 bases fitting TRBD1. Trimming took 2 bases from V and 4 from J; bases not matched to a gene: 5. CDR1 is DFQATT and CDR2 is SNEGSKA in the germline V gene (reference sequence). The CDR3 loop spans 14 amino acids. The CDR3 region is CSARTGAEYNEQFF. Here the CDR3 DNA reads TGCAGTGCTAGAACAGGGGCGGAATACAATGAGCAGTTCTTC.

This clonotype was found many times. V usage is TRBV5-1 and J usage is TRBJ2-5; tentatively, D is TRBD1 (5 bases). Deletions cut 0 bases from V and 2 bases from J, with 8 bases between. CDR3 length: 14 amino acids. Germline-derived CDR1 and CDR2 are SGHRS and YFSETQ. The CDR3 nucleotides are TGCGCCAGCAGCTTGGGTGACAGACAAGAGACCCAGTACTTC. Translation gives CASSLGDRQETQYF. The full variable domain, its missing parts supplied by reference TRBV5-1 and TRBJ2-5, is KAGVTQTPRYLIKTRGQQVTLSCSPISGHRSVSWYQQTPGQGLQFLFEYFSETQRNKGNFPGRFSGRQFSNSRSEMNVSTLELGDSALYLCASSLGDRQETQYFGPGTRLLVL.

This clonotype appeared many times. This sequence joins TRBV20-1 and TRBJ1-6; D not resolved. CDR3 length equals 14 residues. The ends were cut back, 6 bases at V and 7 bases at J, with 16 bases in the middle. CDR1 DFQATT and CDR2 SNEGSKA come from the germline V gene (reference sequence). CDR3 DNA sequence: TGCAGTGCCAGCCCGGTACAGCGGAATTCACCCCTCCACTTT. It translates to CSASPVQRNSPLHF.